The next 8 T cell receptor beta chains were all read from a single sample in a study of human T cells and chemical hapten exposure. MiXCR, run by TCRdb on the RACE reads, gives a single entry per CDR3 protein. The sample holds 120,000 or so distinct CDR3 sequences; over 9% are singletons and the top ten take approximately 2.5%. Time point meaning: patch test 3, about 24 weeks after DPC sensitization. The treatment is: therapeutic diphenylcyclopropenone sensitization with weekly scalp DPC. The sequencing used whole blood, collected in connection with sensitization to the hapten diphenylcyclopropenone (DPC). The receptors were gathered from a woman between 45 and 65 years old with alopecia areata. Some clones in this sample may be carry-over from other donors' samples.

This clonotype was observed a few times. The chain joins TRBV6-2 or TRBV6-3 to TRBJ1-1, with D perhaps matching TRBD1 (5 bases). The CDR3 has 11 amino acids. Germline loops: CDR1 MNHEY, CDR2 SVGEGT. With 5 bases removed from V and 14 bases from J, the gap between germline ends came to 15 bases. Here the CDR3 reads CASSHGGETFF. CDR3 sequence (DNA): TGTGCCAGCAGTCACGGGGGGGAGACGTTCTTT.

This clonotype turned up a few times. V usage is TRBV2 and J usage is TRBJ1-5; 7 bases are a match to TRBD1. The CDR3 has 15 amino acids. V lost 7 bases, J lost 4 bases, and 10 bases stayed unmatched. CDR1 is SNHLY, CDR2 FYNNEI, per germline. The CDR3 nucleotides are TGTGCCAGCACGTCAGGTAGGGGGCAAAATCAGCCCCAGCATTTT. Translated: CASTSGRGQNQPQHF. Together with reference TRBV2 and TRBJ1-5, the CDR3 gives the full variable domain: EPEVTQTPSHQVTQMGQEVILRCVPISNHLYFYWYRQILGQKVEFLVSFYNNEISEKSEIFDDQFSVERPDGSNFTLKIRSTKLEDSAMYFCASTSGRGQNQPQHFGDGTRLSIL.

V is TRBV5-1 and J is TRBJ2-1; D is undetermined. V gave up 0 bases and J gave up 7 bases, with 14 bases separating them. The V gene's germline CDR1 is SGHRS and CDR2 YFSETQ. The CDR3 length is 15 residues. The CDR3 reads CASSLGHLRKNEQFF. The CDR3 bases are TGCGCCAGCAGCTTGGGCCACCTGAGGAAGAATGAGCAGTTCTTC.

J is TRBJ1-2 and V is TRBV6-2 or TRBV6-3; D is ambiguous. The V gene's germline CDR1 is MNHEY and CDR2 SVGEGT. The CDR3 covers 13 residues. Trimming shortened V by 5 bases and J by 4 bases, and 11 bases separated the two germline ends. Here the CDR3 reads CASSPEGSYGYTF. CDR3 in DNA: TGTGCCAGCAGTCCCGAAGGGTCCTATGGCTACACCTTC.

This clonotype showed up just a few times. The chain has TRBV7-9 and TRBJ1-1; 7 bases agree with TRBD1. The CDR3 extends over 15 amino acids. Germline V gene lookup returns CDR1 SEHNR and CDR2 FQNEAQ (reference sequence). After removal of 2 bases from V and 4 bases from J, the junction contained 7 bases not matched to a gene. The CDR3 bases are TGTGCCAGCAGCTTAAATGAGGGGGCGAGCACTGAAGCTTTCTTT. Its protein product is CASSLNEGASTEAFF.

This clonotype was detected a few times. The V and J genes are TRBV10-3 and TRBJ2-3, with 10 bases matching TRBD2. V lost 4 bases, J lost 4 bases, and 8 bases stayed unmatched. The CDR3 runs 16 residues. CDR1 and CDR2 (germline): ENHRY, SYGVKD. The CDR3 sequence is CAISGKREGQADTQYF. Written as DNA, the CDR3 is TGTGCCATCAGTGGTAAGCGGGAGGGCCAGGCAGATACGCAGTATTTT.

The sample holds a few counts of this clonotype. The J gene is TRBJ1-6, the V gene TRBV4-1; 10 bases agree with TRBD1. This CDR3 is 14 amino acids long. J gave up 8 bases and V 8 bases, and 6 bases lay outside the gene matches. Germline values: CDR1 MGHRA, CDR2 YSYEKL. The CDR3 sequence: CASEKGTGDSPLHF. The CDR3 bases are TGCGCCAGCGAGAAGGGGACAGGGGATTCACCCCTCCACTTT.

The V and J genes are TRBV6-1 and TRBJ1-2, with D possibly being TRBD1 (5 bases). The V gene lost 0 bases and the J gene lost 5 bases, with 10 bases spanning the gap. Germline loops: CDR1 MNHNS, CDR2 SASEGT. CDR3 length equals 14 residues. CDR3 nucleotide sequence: TGTGCCAGCAGTGAAGCAGGGGCAGGGTATGGCTACACCTTC. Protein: CASSEAGAGYGYTF.